A selection of T cell receptor beta chains follows, all from one sample in a study of Graves' ophthalmopathy and Graves' hyperthyroidism. TCRdb called the multiplex PCR reads again in MiXCR, with one record for every CDR3 protein. The data contain approximately 700,000 distinct CDR3 sequences, roughly 40% of them singletons. The sample taken for sequencing was peripheral blood. These receptors were collected from an adult man with Graves' ophthalmopathy. The CDR3 runs from the conserved cysteine through the conserved F or W. A D gene is named only where the DNA matches it firmly. Clone size is given for some rows only: seen once, a few or many times, or a class if the clone is expanded.

v_call: TRBV25-1
j_call: TRBJ1-6
clone_size: many
d_call: NA
cdr3_aa: CASSEEAGRRTSLHF
cdr3_nt: TGTGCCAGCAGTGAGGAGGCAGGGAGGAGGACATCCCTCCACTTT

v_call: TRBV10-2
j_call: TRBJ1-6
clone_size: many
d_call: NA
cdr3_aa: CASLGPGRESPLHF
cdr3_nt: TGCGCCAGCCTCGGGCCAGGGCGAGAATCACCCCTCCACTTT

v_call: TRBV7-9
j_call: TRBJ1-3
clone_size: NA
d_call: NA
cdr3_aa: CASSQIQDSSSGNTIYF
cdr3_nt: TGTGCCAGCAGCCAAATCCAGGACAGCTCCTCTGGAAACACCATATATTTT

v_call: TRBV5-1
j_call: TRBJ1-2
clone_size: NA
d_call: NA
cdr3_aa: CASGSTPTVPGYTF
cdr3_nt: TGCGCCAGCGGATCTACCCCCACAGTTCCTGGCTACACCTTC

v_call: TRBV7-9
j_call: TRBJ2-7
clone_size: once
d_call: TRBD1
cdr3_aa: CASHYKGQGYEQYF
cdr3_nt: TGTGCCAGCCATTACAAGGGACAGGGCTACGAGCAGTACTTC

v_call: TRBV7-9
j_call: TRBJ2-6
clone_size: NA
d_call: NA
cdr3_aa: CASSQNVRAYVLTF
cdr3_nt: TGTGCCAGCAGCCAAAACGTCAGGGCCTACGTCCTGACTTTC

v_call: TRBV24-1
j_call: TRBJ2-7
clone_size: NA
d_call: TRBD1
cdr3_aa: CATSAGGDYEQYF
cdr3_nt: TGTGCCACCAGTGCAGGGGGAGACTACGAGCAGTACTTC

v_call: TRBV25-1
j_call: TRBJ2-2
clone_size: NA
d_call: TRBD2
cdr3_aa: CASRPRGGRDTGELFF
cdr3_nt: TGTGCCAGTAGACCTCGCGGGGGGCGCGACACCGGGGAGCTGTTTTTT

v_call: TRBV7-8
j_call: TRBJ2-2
clone_size: many
d_call: TRBD2
cdr3_aa: CASSLATSGTGELFF
cdr3_nt: TGTGCCAGCAGCTTAGCGACTAGCGGGACCGGGGAGCTGTTTTTT

v_call: TRBV7-9
j_call: TRBJ1-1
clone_size: many
d_call: NA
cdr3_aa: CASSLVVSAREAFF
cdr3_nt: TGTGCCAGCAGCTTAGTAGTATCGGCGCGTGAAGCTTTCTTT

v_call: TRBV12-3/TRBV12-4
j_call: TRBJ1-4
clone_size: NA
d_call: NA
cdr3_aa: CASSLTTNSDEKLFF
cdr3_nt: TGTGCCAGCAGTTTAACCACGAATTCGGATGAAAAACTGTTTTTT

v_call: TRBV5-6
j_call: TRBJ1-1
clone_size: NA
d_call: NA
cdr3_aa: CASSRRPAPNTEAFF
cdr3_nt: TGTGCCAGCTCACGTCGTCCAGCCCCGAACACTGAAGCTTTCTTT

v_call: TRBV10-3
j_call: TRBJ2-7
clone_size: many
d_call: NA
cdr3_aa: CAISEPDNTYEQYF
cdr3_nt: TGTGCCATCAGTGAACCAGATAATACGTACGAGCAGTACTTC

v_call: TRBV6-6
j_call: TRBJ2-7
clone_size: few
d_call: NA
cdr3_aa: CASSSKGLRGFYEQYF
cdr3_nt: TGTGCCAGCAGTTCTAAGGGCTTAAGGGGATTCTACGAGCAGTACTTC

v_call: TRBV5-1
j_call: TRBJ2-6
clone_size: NA
d_call: NA
cdr3_aa: CASSYPPGGANVLTF
cdr3_nt: TGCGCCAGCAGCTATCCCCCCGGTGGGGCCAACGTCCTGACTTTC

v_call: TRBV14
j_call: TRBJ1-2
clone_size: NA
d_call: NA
cdr3_aa: CASSQGGGDGYTF
cdr3_nt: TGTGCCAGCAGCCAAGGGGGAGGGGATGGCTACACCTTC

v_call: TRBV20-1
j_call: TRBJ1-2
clone_size: many
d_call: TRBD1
cdr3_aa: CSGIGDRVLGYGYTF
cdr3_nt: TGCAGTGGGATCGGAGACAGGGTGTTAGGCTATGGCTACACCTTC

v_call: TRBV20-1
j_call: TRBJ1-4
clone_size: NA
d_call: NA
cdr3_aa: CSALAEGIANEKLFF
cdr3_nt: TGCAGTGCCCTCGCAGAGGGTATAGCTAATGAAAAACTGTTTTTT

v_call: TRBV9
j_call: TRBJ1-5
clone_size: NA
d_call: NA
cdr3_aa: CASSVIRNNQPQHF
cdr3_nt: TGTGCCAGCAGCGTGATTAGGAACAATCAGCCCCAGCATTTT

v_call: TRBV20-1
j_call: TRBJ1-2
clone_size: NA
d_call: TRBD1
cdr3_aa: CFPQGGYGYTF
cdr3_nt: TGCTTCCCTCAGGGGGGCTATGGCTACACCTTC

v_call: TRBV10-2
j_call: TRBJ2-7
clone_size: NA
d_call: NA
cdr3_aa: CASSEKGYSYEQYF
cdr3_nt: TGCGCCAGCAGTGAGAAGGGGTATTCCTACGAGCAGTACTTC

v_call: TRBV6-1
j_call: TRBJ1-2
clone_size: NA
d_call: NA
cdr3_aa: CASSEEILYGYTF
cdr3_nt: TGTGCCAGCAGTGAAGAGATCCTCTATGGCTACACCTTC

v_call: TRBV7-9
j_call: TRBJ2-2
clone_size: NA
d_call: TRBD1
cdr3_aa: CASRAGTDYTGELFF
cdr3_nt: TGTGCCAGCAGAGCCGGGACAGACTACACCGGGGAGCTGTTTTTT

v_call: TRBV2
j_call: TRBJ1-6
clone_size: NA
d_call: TRBD1
cdr3_aa: CAGSTSGTGTSPLHF
cdr3_nt: TGTGCCGGCAGTACTTCCGGGACAGGGACCTCACCCCTCCACTTT

v_call: TRBV25-1
j_call: TRBJ2-2
clone_size: NA
d_call: NA
cdr3_aa: CASSEEYGGLITGELFF
cdr3_nt: TGTGCCAGCAGCGAAGAGTACGGGGGGCTTATCACCGGGGAGCTGTTTTTT

v_call: TRBV7-2
j_call: TRBJ2-7
clone_size: few
d_call: NA
cdr3_aa: CASSYGMNSYEQYF
cdr3_nt: TGTGCCAGCAGCTACGGGATGAACTCCTACGAGCAGTACTTC

v_call: TRBV24-1
j_call: TRBJ1-5
clone_size: NA
d_call: TRBD1
cdr3_aa: CATSYLTGRDQPQHF
cdr3_nt: TGTGCCACCAGTTACCTGACAGGGAGAGATCAGCCCCAGCATTTT

v_call: TRBV19
j_call: TRBJ2-5
clone_size: many
d_call: TRBD1
cdr3_aa: CASSTNRGSAQYF
cdr3_nt: TGTGCCAGTAGTACGAACAGGGGATCGGCCCAGTACTTC

v_call: TRBV7-2
j_call: TRBJ2-5
clone_size: NA
d_call: NA
cdr3_aa: CASSQAEGETQYF
cdr3_nt: TGTGCCAGCAGCCAAGCTGAAGGAGAGACCCAGTACTTC

v_call: TRBV19
j_call: TRBJ1-2
clone_size: NA
d_call: TRBD1
cdr3_aa: CASSQRTGGDYGYTF
cdr3_nt: TGTGCCAGCAGCCAACGGACAGGGGGCGATTATGGCTACACCTTC